These 21 T cell receptor beta chains originate from one sample sequenced in a study of OX40 agonist ivuxolimab in advanced cancers. Assay: immunoSEQ multiplex PCR; the TCRdb copy retains only in-frame clones and omits some. The repertoire holds over 65,000 clones, over 85% seen once, with about 0.32% in the top ten. The material sequenced was CD4+ or CD8+ T cells sorted from blood, taken in a trial of the OX40 agonist ivuxolimab. The receptors come from an adult with an advanced solid tumor such as melanoma, head and neck, liver or kidney cancer.

The rearrangement links TRBV2 to TRBJ2-2; D gene unclear. V was trimmed by 4 bases and J by 1 base, leaving 4 bases between them. The CDR3 totals 13 residues. Looked up from germline, CDR1 is SNHLY and CDR2 is FYNNEI. CDR3 in DNA: TGTGCCAGCAGTGCCCAGAACACCGGGGAGCTGTTTTTT. Translation: CASSAQNTGELFF.

The J gene is TRBJ2-3, the V gene TRBV5-1; 7 positions match TRBD1. In germline, CDR1 is SGHRS, CDR2 YFSETQ. The trim removed 4 bases at V and 6 bases at J, leaving 8 bases unmatched. The CDR3 is 14 amino acids. CDR3 nucleotides: TGCGCCAGCAGCCCTGAATCGACAGGGGATACGCAGTATTTT. As protein: CASSPESTGDTQYF.

The chain couples TRBV6-1 to TRBJ2-3; D is perhaps TRBD2 (5 bases). Trimming took off 4 bases at V and 5 bases at J, with 7 bases between the two ends. CDR1 MNHNS and CDR2 SASEGT come from the germline V gene. This CDR3 contains 12 residues. This chain's CDR3 is CASSGGLDTQYF. The CDR3 DNA reads TGTGCCAGCAGTGGAGGGTTAGATACGCAGTATTTT.

The chain combines TRBV4-1 with TRBJ2-1, with 9 bases aligning to TRBD2. The CDR3 spans 18 residues. Trimming removed 0 bases from V and 0 bases from J; junction bases left unmatched: 6. CDR1 and CDR2 (germline): MGHRA, YSYEKL. The chain's CDR3 is CASSQDRGSGSSYNEQFF. CDR3 in DNA: TGCGCCAGCAGCCAAGATCGGGGTAGCGGGAGCTCCTACAATGAGCAGTTCTTC.

A note on this clone: This same CDR3 is encoded by further DNA sequences in the sample. The V gene is TRBV4-2, the J gene TRBJ1-6, with 9 bases that match TRBD1. The CDR3 consists of 18 residues. After removal of 0 bases from V and 9 bases from J, the junction contained 12 bases not matched to a gene. Germline loops: CDR1 LGHNA, CDR2 YNFKEQ. This CDR3 is CASSQDSFGTGLGSPLHF. CDR3 in DNA: TGTGCCAGCAGCCAAGACTCCTTCGGGACAGGGTTGGGTTCACCCCTCCACTTT.

V gene TRBV30 combines with J gene TRBJ2-7; D not certain. The V and J ends lost 2 bases and 8 bases respectively, with 10 bases between them. The CDR3 runs 11 residues. In germline, CDR1 is GTSNPN, CDR2 SVGIG (reference sequence). The CDR3 DNA sequence: TGTGCCTGGAGTCGCCAGTCAAAGCAGTACTTC. Protein product: CAWSRQSKQYF.

This chain joins TRBV2 and TRBJ2-7; 8 bases match TRBD1. V was pared by 1 base and J by 5 bases, with 7 bases of the junction left unmatched. Germline-derived CDR1 and CDR2 are SNHLY and FYNNEI. The CDR3 length is 15 residues. The DNA of the CDR3 is TGTGCCAGCAGTGAAGAGACAGGGGTGTTGGACGAGCAGTACTTC. Translated: CASSEETGVLDEQYF.

The J gene is TRBJ1-4, the V gene TRBV10-2; a possible D gene is TRBD1 (5 bases). Trimming took 6 bases from V and 4 from J, leaving 12 bases between them. This CDR3 comprises 14 residues. Germline CDR1 WSHSY, CDR2 SAAADI. CDR3 coding DNA: TGCGCCAGCAGGCCGACAGTTCTTAATGAAAAACTGTTTTTT. Protein: CASRPTVLNEKLFF.

This chain joins TRBV7-2 and TRBJ2-3; D not certain. The CDR3 runs 15 residues. The germline V gene encodes CDR1 SGHTA and CDR2 FQGNSA. V was trimmed by 6 bases and J by 3 bases, leaving 16 bases between them. CDR3 sequence: CASSTGPPLTDTQYF. The CDR3 DNA reads as TGTGCCAGCAGTACCGGGCCCCCTTTGACAGATACGCAGTATTTT. Full variable domain (missing parts from reference TRBV7-2 and TRBJ2-3): GAGVSQSPSNKVTEKGKDVELRCDPISGHTALYWYRQSLGQGLEFLIYFQGNSAPDKSGLPSDRFSAERTGGSVSTLTIQRTQQEDSAVYLCASSTGPPLTDTQYFGPGTRLTVL.

The chain couples TRBV27 to TRBJ2-7; TRBD2 matches 10 bases. Looked up from germline, CDR1 is MNHEY and CDR2 is SMNVEV (reference sequence). This CDR3 contains 15 residues. Trimming removed 5 bases from V and 3 bases from J; junction bases left unmatched: 7. Written as DNA, the CDR3 is TGTGCCAGCAGTCCGTCAGCGGGAGGGAACTACGAGCAGTACTTC. Translated: CASSPSAGGNYEQYF.

The rearrangement joins TRBV11-3 to TRBJ2-5; 10 nucleotides agree with TRBD2. There are 17 residues in the CDR3. Per germline, CDR1 SGHNT and CDR2 YENEEA. V lost 5 bases and J lost 5; bases outside the gene matches: 14. The CDR3: CASSPSPSGGALETQYF. The CDR3 bases are TGTGCCAGCAGCCCCTCCCCGAGCGGGGGGGCCCTGGAGACCCAGTACTTC.

This clone was detected only once. The rearrangement uses TRBV7-9 and TRBJ2-6; no reliable D call. The CDR3 is 14 residues long. Germline V gene data show CDR1 as SEHNR and CDR2 as FQNEAQ (reference sequence). The V and J ends lost 2 bases and 2 bases respectively, with 4 bases between them. The DNA of the CDR3 is TGTGCCAGCAGCTTAAGCACTGGGGCCAACGTCCTGACTTTC. Translation gives CASSLSTGANVLTF.

CDR3 region: CASSLAGVTTDTQYF. CDR3 sequence (DNA): TGTGCCAGCAGCCTAGCGGGGGTCACCACAGATACGCAGTATTTT. The chain couples TRBV9 to TRBJ2-3; 10 bases are a match to TRBD2. Per the germline V gene, CDR1 is SGDLS and CDR2 is YYNGEE. The J segment lost 2 bases and the V segment lost 4 bases, leaving 4 bases of the junction unmatched. The CDR3 contains 15 residues.

Written as DNA, the CDR3 is TGTGCCAGCAGACGACCCACAGATACGCAGTATTTT. Encoded protein: CASRRPTDTQYF. The rearrangement links TRBV7-2 to TRBJ2-3; D remains ambiguous. Germline assignment: CDR1 SGHTA and CDR2 FQGNSA. V dropped 6 bases and J dropped 2 bases, with 6 bases sitting between them. The length of the CDR3 is 12 residues. Full variable domain (rest looked up from reference TRBV7-2 and TRBJ2-3): GAGVSQSPSNKVTEKGKDVELRCDPISGHTALYWYRQSLGQGLEFLIYFQGNSAPDKSGLPSDRFSAERTGGSVSTLTIQRTQQEDSAVYLCASRRPTDTQYFGPGTRLTVL.

This CDR3 reads CASSQESGTGAYEQYF. As DNA, the CDR3 is TGCGCCAGCAGCCAGGAATCCGGGACAGGGGCGTACGAGCAGTACTTC. This sequence joins TRBV4-3 and TRBJ2-7; the match to TRBD1 covers 10 bases. The CDR3 extends over 16 amino acids. Unmatched junction bases numbered 9, after V lost 3 bases and J lost 4 bases. The germline gives CDR1 LGHNA, CDR2 YSLEER.

Concerning this clone: Other nucleotide sequences in the sample specify the same CDR3. The J gene is TRBJ1-1, the V gene TRBV7-2; perhaps TRBD1 as D (5 bases). The CDR3 spans 14 residues. Deletions cut 2 bases from V and 1 base from J, with 8 bases between. Germline values: CDR1 SGHTA, CDR2 FQGNSA. As DNA, the CDR3 is TGTGCCAGCAGCTTACAGGGTGGGAACACTGAAGCTTTCTTT. This gives the protein CASSLQGGNTEAFF.

The chain has TRBV19 and TRBJ2-1, with 9 bases aligning to TRBD2. Losses at the gene ends were 5 bases for V and 4 bases for J; bases not matched to a gene: 6. Germline lookup yields CDR1 LNHDA and CDR2 SQIVND (reference sequence). The CDR3 extends over 15 amino acids. In DNA form, the CDR3 reads TGTGCCAGTAGTTCACTAGCGGGCGTTTACAATGAGCAGTTCTTC. The encoded protein is CASSSLAGVYNEQFF. Filled out from reference TRBV19 and TRBJ2-1, the complete variable domain reads DGGITQSPKYLFRKEGQNVTLSCEQNLNHDAMYWYRQDPGQGLRLIYYSQIVNDFQKGDIAEGYSVSREKKESFPLTVTSAQKNPTAFYLCASSSLAGVYNEQFFGPGTRLTVL.

The V call is TRBV7-9, the J call TRBJ2-5; D is uncertain. The CDR3 spans 13 residues. V lost 1 base, J lost 3 bases, and 6 bases lay in between. The germline V gene has CDR1 SEHNR and CDR2 FQNEAQ (reference sequence). The chain's CDR3 is CASSLDQEETQYF. CDR3 DNA sequence: TGTGCCAGCAGCTTAGACCAGGAAGAGACCCAGTACTTC.

This chain uses TRBV28 with TRBJ2-2, with 7 bases identical to TRBD2. The germline V gene encodes CDR1 MDHEN and CDR2 SYDVKM. This CDR3 comprises 14 residues. J was trimmed by 5 bases and V by 7 bases; bases with no gene match: 7. The CDR3 DNA reads as TGTGCCAGCATTTTCGGGAGGAGGACCGGGGAGCTGTTTTTT. Protein sequence: CASIFGRRTGELFF.

J is TRBJ2-1 and V is TRBV9; maybe TRBD1 (6 bases). Looked up from germline, CDR1 is SGDLS and CDR2 is YYNGEE. The CDR3 spans 15 residues. Deletions cut 5 bases from V and 0 bases from J, with 12 bases between. Here the CDR3 DNA reads TGTGCCAGCAGTCCTACAGGGAACTCCTACAATGAGCAGTTCTTC. Its translation is CASSPTGNSYNEQFF.

J is TRBJ2-5 and V is TRBV18; 8 bases map to TRBD2. Trimming at V came to 3 bases and at J to 2 bases, leaving 8 bases not matched to a gene. The CDR3 length is 16 residues. Per the germline V gene, CDR1 is KGHSH and CDR2 is LQKENI. CDR3 residues: CASSPRLAGLQETQYF. CDR3 nucleotides: TGTGCCAGCTCACCGCGTTTAGCGGGGTTACAAGAGACCCAGTACTTC. Full variable domain (remainder filled in from reference TRBV18 and TRBJ2-5): NAGVMQNPRHLVRRRGQEARLRCSPMKGHSHVYWYRQLPEEGLKFMVYLQKENIIDESGMPKERFSAEFPKEGPSILRIQQVVRGDSAAYFCASSPRLAGLQETQYFGPGTRLLVL.